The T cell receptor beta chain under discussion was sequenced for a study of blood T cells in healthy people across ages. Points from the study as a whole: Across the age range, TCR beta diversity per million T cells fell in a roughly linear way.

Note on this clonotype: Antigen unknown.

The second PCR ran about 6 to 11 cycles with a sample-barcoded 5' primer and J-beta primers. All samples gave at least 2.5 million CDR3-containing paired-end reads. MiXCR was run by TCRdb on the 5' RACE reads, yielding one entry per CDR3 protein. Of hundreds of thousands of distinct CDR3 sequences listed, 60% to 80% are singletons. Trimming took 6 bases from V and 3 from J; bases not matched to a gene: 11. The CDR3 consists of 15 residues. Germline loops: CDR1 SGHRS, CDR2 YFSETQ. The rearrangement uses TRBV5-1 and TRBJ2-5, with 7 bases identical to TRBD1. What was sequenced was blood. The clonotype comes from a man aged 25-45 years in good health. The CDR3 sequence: CASTDTGTVEETQYF. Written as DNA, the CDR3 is TGCGCCAGCACCGACACGGGGACAGTGGAAGAGACCCAGTACTTC.